The next 25 T cell receptor beta chains were all read from a single sample in a study of cytotoxic CD8 clonotypes in ibrutinib-treated CLL (dated by TCRdb to the early 2020s). Library construction relied on the immunoSEQ multiplex PCR assay. TCRdb carries this immuneACCESS record with in-frame sequences only. Its versions omit some clonotypes, under half of them owing to an unresolved V gene in the studies checked, with the rest unexplained. The sample profile shows approximately 330,000 clones; roughly 79% of them were found once. Jointly, the top ten make up over 5% of the sample. The input for sequencing was PBMCs, taken before ibrutinib treatment. Receptors originate from a human donor with chronic lymphocytic leukemia.

This clone was counted a few times. The V call is TRBV27, the J call TRBJ1-2, with D possibly being TRBD1 (5 bases). CDR1 MNHEY and CDR2 SMNVEV come from the germline V gene (reference sequence). The CDR3 sequence is 14 residues long. Trimming left V 4 bases short and J 3 bases short, with 12 bases between. CDR3: CASSSGTAYYGYTF. The DNA of the CDR3 is TGTGCCAGCAGTTCCGGGACGGCGTACTATGGCTACACCTTC.

This clone was counted once. The chain links TRBV5-5 to TRBJ1-4, with 7 bases lining up with TRBD1. CDR1 SGHKS and CDR2 YYEKEE come from the germline V gene (reference sequence). The CDR3 spans 16 residues. The trim removed 1 base at V and 8 bases at J, leaving 11 bases unmatched. The CDR3 DNA reads TGTGCCAGCAGCTTGAAGGGGGCAGGGGGTCAGGAAAAACTGTTTTTT. Protein sequence: CASSLKGAGGQEKLFF.

The chain joins TRBV9 to TRBJ2-2, with D possibly matching TRBD2 (5 bases). The ends were cut back, 0 bases at V and 6 bases at J, with 15 bases in the middle. The germline gives CDR1 SGDLS, CDR2 YYNGEE. The length of the CDR3 is 16 residues. CDR3 in amino acids: CASSVASSRFAGELFF. The CDR3 DNA sequence: TGTGCCAGCAGCGTAGCCTCTAGCAGGTTCGCCGGGGAGCTGTTTTTT.

The genes are TRBV28 and TRBJ2-3; a weak D match, TRBD1 (5 bases). The germline V and J ends were trimmed by 2 bases and 5 bases, with 11 bases remaining between them. The V gene's germline CDR1 is MDHEN and CDR2 SYDVKM. This CDR3 is 14 amino acids long. CDR3 sequence reads: CASSLIGAGDTQYF. The CDR3 bases are TGTGCCAGCAGTTTAATAGGGGCCGGAGATACGCAGTATTTT.

The chain is built from TRBV5-1 and TRBJ2-1, with TRBD2 matching 8 bases. CDR1 and CDR2 (germline): SGHRS, YFSETQ. The trim removed 0 bases at V and 8 bases at J, leaving 13 bases unmatched. The CDR3 length is 17 residues. The CDR3 reads CASSLVLEAGALDEQFF. Written as DNA, the CDR3 is TGCGCCAGCAGCTTGGTCCTGGAAGCGGGGGCTTTGGATGAGCAGTTCTTC. Filled out from reference TRBV5-1 and TRBJ2-1, the complete variable domain reads KAGVTQTPRYLIKTRGQQVTLSCSPISGHRSVSWYQQTPGQGLQFLFEYFSETQRNKGNFPGRFSGRQFSNSRSEMNVSTLELGDSALYLCASSLVLEAGALDEQFFGPGTRLTVL.

The chain joins TRBV7-3 to TRBJ2-1; 13 bases agree with TRBD2. CDR3 length equals 15 residues. J lost 7 bases, V lost 5 bases, and 5 bases had no gene match. Germline lookup yields CDR1 SGHTA and CDR2 FQGTGA. The CDR3 is CASSILAGGDNEQFF. In DNA form, the CDR3 reads TGTGCCAGCAGCATACTAGCGGGAGGGGATAATGAGCAGTTCTTC.

The genes are TRBV4-1 and TRBJ2-7; D not resolved. The CDR3 totals 15 residues. V shed 0 bases and J shed 5 bases, with 14 bases lying between them. CDR1 and CDR2 (germline): MGHRA, YSYEKL. The DNA for the CDR3 is TGCGCCAGCAGCCAAGATTGGGCCCGGCACAACGAGCAGTACTTC. Translated, it gives CASSQDWARHNEQYF.

CDR3 in DNA: TGTGCCAGCAGTGACCTTGGGGGCAGGGGGCTGCCTCGAGAGACCCAGTACTTC. This gives the protein CASSDLGGRGLPRETQYF. This rearrangement joins TRBV25-1 to TRBJ2-5, with TRBD1 identical over 8 bases. This CDR3 spans 18 amino acids. The junction had 16 bases not matched to a gene; V was cut back by 3 bases and J by 4 bases. Per germline, CDR1 MGHDK and CDR2 SYGVNS. The full variable domain, in which reference TRBV25-1 and TRBJ2-5 provide the parts outside the CDR3, is EADIYQTPRYLVIGTGKKITLECSQTMGHDKMYWYQQDPGMELHLIHYSYGVNSTEKGDLSSESTVSRIRTEHFPLTLESARPSHTSQYLCASSDLGGRGLPRETQYFGPGTRLLVL.

The table lists this clone with a count of one. The chain is built from TRBV28 and TRBJ2-2; TRBD1 agrees at 9 bases. J gave up 3 bases and V 8 bases, and 4 bases lay outside the gene matches. CDR1 is MDHEN, CDR2 SYDVKM, per germline. The CDR3 sequence is 14 residues long. CDR3 residues: CASGTGLDTGELFF. The CDR3 DNA reads TGTGCCAGCGGGACAGGGTTGGACACCGGGGAGCTGTTTTTT.

The chain has TRBV11-2 and TRBJ1-2; TRBD1 aligns across 8 bases. Per germline, CDR1 SGHAT and CDR2 FQNNGV. The CDR3 has 15 residues. V was clipped by 5 bases and J by 4 bases; unmatched bases: 9. Written as DNA, the CDR3 is TGTGCCAGCAGCCTTCCCAGGGGGCTTAGCTATGGCTACACCTTC. Translated: CASSLPRGLSYGYTF.

The chain uses TRBV7-2 and TRBJ2-1, with 10 bases that match TRBD2. Germline V lookup: CDR1 SGHTA, CDR2 FQGNSA. The CDR3 covers 16 residues. V trimming: 5 bases; J trimming: 2 bases; junction bases outside the gene matches: 6. CDR3 loop: CASSALAGVPYNEQFF. CDR3 DNA: TGTGCCAGCAGCGCCCTAGCGGGGGTACCCTACAATGAGCAGTTCTTC.

The CDR3 loop is CASSGTSGRGVQYF. The CDR3 region has the DNA TGTGCCAGCAGTGGAACTAGCGGGAGGGGGGTGCAGTACTTC. This chain connects TRBV25-1 to TRBJ2-7, with 13 positions matching TRBD2. The V segment lost 4 bases and the J segment 9 bases; nucleotides outside the gene matches: 6. The CDR3 covers 14 residues. CDR1 MGHDK and CDR2 SYGVNS come from the germline V gene.

This clone was seen a single time. The J gene is TRBJ2-7, the V gene TRBV21-1; TRBD2, as called in the table, went unchecked against the DNA. TRBV21-1 is deemed a pseudogene. The CDR3 loop spans 14 amino acids. In nucleotides, the CDR3 is TGTGCCAGCAGCAGGACTAGCGGGCGGTTCGAGCAGTACTTC. Translated: CASSRTSGRFEQYF.

The chain recombines TRBV9 with TRBJ1-2; possibly TRBD1 for D (5 bases). This CDR3 is 14 amino acids long. Germline V gene data show CDR1 as SGDLS and CDR2 as YYNGEE. Trimming took off 4 bases at V and 6 bases at J, with 16 bases between the two ends. CDR3 amino acids: CASSPREGLDGYTF. The CDR3 nucleotides read TGTGCCAGCAGCCCCCGGGAGGGGTTGGATGGCTACACCTTC.

The CDR3 spells CASSLQGHQPQHF. The CDR3 bases are TGTGCCAGCAGCTTACAGGGGCATCAGCCCCAGCATTTT. J is TRBJ1-5 and V is TRBV5-4; TRBD1 matches at 7 bases. The CDR3 runs to 13 residues. Germline V CDR1 and CDR2: SGHNT, YYREEE (reference sequence). V was clipped by 2 bases and J by 5 bases; unmatched bases: 1.

This chain links TRBV27 with TRBJ2-5; TRBD1 is a possible D gene (6 bases). Germline V gene lookup returns CDR1 MNHEY and CDR2 SMNVEV (reference sequence). Trimming left V 5 bases short and J 5 bases short, with 21 bases between. This CDR3 is 16 amino acids long. The CDR3 here is CASSKHPTGMMETQYF. CDR3 DNA sequence: TGTGCCAGCAGTAAACACCCAACAGGGATGATGGAGACCCAGTACTTC.

This clone was recorded only once. The chain uses TRBV28 and TRBJ1-5; D call uncertain. The CDR3 totals 16 residues. Deletions cut 5 bases from V and 0 bases from J, with 14 bases between. The germline V gene has CDR1 MDHEN and CDR2 SYDVKM. The CDR3 DNA follows: TGTGCCAGCAGTATACCACGATTTTTTAGCAATCAGCCCCAGCATTTT. Amino acids: CASSIPRFFSNQPQHF.

The chain carries TRBV5-1 and TRBJ1-2; D remains ambiguous. The length of the CDR3 is 12 residues. Germline V gene data show CDR1 as SGHRS and CDR2 as YFSETQ. V dropped 0 bases and J dropped 3 bases, with 3 bases sitting between them. The CDR3 loop is CASSLEHYGYTF. The CDR3 DNA reads TGCGCCAGCAGCTTGGAACACTATGGCTACACCTTC.

The chain has TRBV4-1 and TRBJ2-1; no definite D call. CDR3 length: 16 amino acids. V shed 4 bases and J shed 2 bases, with 15 bases lying between them. CDR1 is MGHRA and CDR2 is YSYEKL in the germline V gene. The CDR3 protein is CASSPYQIVPYNEQFF. The CDR3 DNA is TGCGCCAGCAGCCCCTATCAGATCGTCCCCTACAATGAGCAGTTCTTC.

The chain carries TRBV19 and TRBJ2-5, with D possibly TRBD1 on 6 matching bases. Germline CDR1 is LNHDA and CDR2 is SQIVND (reference sequence). The CDR3 length is 13 residues. Trimming removed 9 bases from V and 7 bases from J, with 18 bases in between. CDR3 coding DNA: TGTGCCAGCAAATATTCAGGGGAAACGACCCAGTACTTC. Translating gives CASKYSGETTQYF.

The J gene is TRBJ2-7, the V gene TRBV10-3, with unresolved D. CDR3 length equals 12 residues. Germline V gene data show CDR1 as ENHRY and CDR2 as SYGVKD. V was shortened by 2 bases and J by 6 bases, with 8 bases between the two germline ends. The CDR3 sequence is CAISEVSSEQYF. Here the CDR3 DNA reads TGTGCCATCAGTGAGGTATCATCCGAGCAGTACTTC.

The V call is TRBV2, the J call TRBJ1-2, with D unresolved. This CDR3 comprises 12 residues. Per germline, CDR1 SNHLY and CDR2 FYNNEI. Trimming left V 8 bases short and J 4 bases short, with 11 bases between. The CDR3 spells CASFPRLYGYTF. The CDR3 DNA reads TGTGCCAGCTTCCCCAGACTCTATGGCTACACCTTC. Full variable domain (rest looked up from reference TRBV2 and TRBJ1-2): EPEVTQTPSHQVTQMGQEVILRCVPISNHLYFYWYRQILGQKVEFLVSFYNNEISEKSEIFDDQFSVERPDGSNFTLKIRSTKLEDSAMYFCASFPRLYGYTFGSGTRLTVV.

This clone has just a few counts. The CDR3 is CASSRDGLYQETQYF. Written as DNA, the CDR3 is TGTGCCAGCAGCCGAGACGGCCTGTACCAAGAGACCCAGTACTTC. This sequence joins TRBV11-2 and TRBJ2-5; D remains ambiguous. V gave up 5 bases and J gave up 0 bases, with 13 bases separating them. This CDR3 comprises 15 residues. The V gene's germline CDR1 is SGHAT and CDR2 FQNNGV.

This clone has just one count. The chain combines TRBV5-8 with TRBJ2-5; 7 positions agree with TRBD1. The CDR3 is made up of 15 amino acids. CDR1 and CDR2 from the germline V gene are SGHTS and YDEGEE. The J segment lost 4 bases and the V segment lost 1 base, leaving 7 bases of the junction unmatched. The CDR3 coding sequence is TGTGCCAGCAGCTTGTTACAGGGGAGAGCAGAGACCCAGTACTTC. This gives the protein CASSLLQGRAETQYF.

V and J are TRBV29-1 and TRBJ1-2, with 7 nucleotides matching TRBD1. V shed 5 bases and J 3 bases; nucleotides not matched to a gene: 9. Germline V gene lookup returns CDR1 SQVTM and CDR2 ANQGSEA. The CDR3 has 14 amino acids. CDR3 nucleotides: TGCAGCGTTACCACCCCCACAGGGGACTATGGCTACACCTTC. Translation gives CSVTTPTGDYGYTF.